This is a list of T cell receptor beta chains from one sample in a study of T and B cells in COVID-19 patients. TCRdb itself ran the multiplex PCR reads through MiXCR, one entry per CDR3 protein. Of 8,000 to 10,000 distinct CDR3 sequences detected, 25% to 30% appear once; the ten largest clones hold roughly a quarter. The sample comprised blood. The receptors originated from a human donor who had recovered from COVID-19. The CDR3 runs from the conserved cysteine through the conserved F or W. A D gene is named only where the DNA matches it firmly. For some rows the clone size is stated as once, few or many, or as a class when expanded; others skip it.

d_call	v_call	clone_size	j_call	cdr3_nt	cdr3_aa
TRBD2	TRBV19	medium-sized	TRBJ2-3	TGTGCCAGTAGGGGAAGCGGGGGGAACACAGATACGCAGTATTTT	CASRGSGGNTDTQYF
TRBD1	TRBV6-2/TRBV6-3	medium-sized	TRBJ2-6	TGTGCCAGCAGTCGGGACAGGTCCTCTGGGGCCAACGTCCTGACTTTC	CASSRDRSSGANVLTF
TRBD1	TRBV6-6	NA	TRBJ1-2	TGTGCCAGCAGTTACTTCCCTGGGACAGGCGAAAACTATGGCTACACCTTC	CASSYFPGTGENYGYTF
TRBD1	TRBV19	many	TRBJ2-5	TGTGCCAGTAGTATTGTACAGGGGGCTATCGGAGAGACCCAGTACTTC	CASSIVQGAIGETQYF
NA	TRBV27	medium-sized	TRBJ2-1	TGTGCCAGCAGTTTGGCCGGGTGGGATGAGCAGTTCTTC	CASSLAGWDEQFF
NA	TRBV7-6	NA	TRBJ1-3	TGTGCCAGCAGCTTAGAGGACCGGGGAAACACCATATATTTT	CASSLEDRGNTIYF
NA	TRBV5-4	NA	TRBJ2-7	TGCGCCAGCAGCTTGGAGGGGTTTAACGGCTACGAGCAGTACTTC	CASSLEGFNGYEQYF
TRBD2	TRBV12-3/TRBV12-4	NA	TRBJ2-3	TGTGCCAGCAGCGCCACTAGCGGCGGGACAGATACGCAGTATTTT	CASSATSGGTDTQYF
NA	TRBV19	medium-sized	TRBJ2-1	TGTGCCAGTAGTATACAGGTATCCGCCAATGAGCAGTTCTTC	CASSIQVSANEQFF
NA	TRBV7-6	few	TRBJ2-1	TGTGCCAGCAGCTTGGGACGTGGAACCTCGGGAGTGGGGGGTGAGCAGTTCTTC	CASSLGRGTSGVGGEQFF
TRBD1	TRBV5-5	NA	TRBJ2-2	TGTGCCAGCAGCGAATCCAGGGGGCTCACCGGGGAGCTGTTTTTT	CASSESRGLTGELFF
NA	TRBV24-1	NA	TRBJ1-2	TGTGCCACCAGTGACGCTGTGGGCGCGGTTGGCTACACCTTC	CATSDAVGAVGYTF
TRBD1	TRBV7-9	NA	TRBJ2-1	TGTGCCAGCAGCTCAGGGGGTAGCTCCTACAATGAGCAGTTCTTC	CASSSGGSSYNEQFF
TRBD2	TRBV7-2	few	TRBJ2-7	TGTGCCAGCAGCTTTGATAGCGGGGGGAACTACGAGCAGTACTTC	CASSFDSGGNYEQYF
NA	TRBV5-4	few	TRBJ1-2	TGTGCCAGCAGCTTCGAAGACGGGACCTATGGCTACACCTTC	CASSFEDGTYGYTF
NA	TRBV7-9	few	TRBJ2-1	TGTGCCAGCAGCCCCGATGAGGGAGCTTACAATGAGCAGTTCTTC	CASSPDEGAYNEQFF
NA	TRBV29-1	medium-sized	TRBJ2-7	TGCAGCGTTGGACGGGAGAACCTCCCGTACGAGCAGTACTTC	CSVGRENLPYEQYF
TRBD1	TRBV19	NA	TRBJ1-2	TGTGCCAGTAGTATTGGGACAGGGAAGAGGAACTATGGCTACACCTTC	CASSIGTGKRNYGYTF
NA	TRBV6-5	medium-sized	TRBJ2-7	TGTGCCAGCAGTTACTCGGGGGGGCGCGGGACCTACGAGCAGTACTTC	CASSYSGGRGTYEQYF
NA	TRBV25-1	NA	TRBJ1-1	TGTGCCAGCCAAGACAGGAACACTGAAGCTTTCTTT	CASQDRNTEAFF
NA	TRBV5-6	many	TRBJ1-2	TGTGCCAGCAGCTTCGGAACAGGGAAAAACTATGGCTACACCTTC	CASSFGTGKNYGYTF
TRBD1	TRBV19	medium-sized	TRBJ2-3	TGTGCCAGTAGCCCGGGGACAGGCGCAGATACGCAGTATTTT	CASSPGTGADTQYF
NA	TRBV29-1	medium-sized	TRBJ1-2	TGCAGCGTTGAGACTACCGGGCGGGGGCACGGCGGCTATGGCTACACCTTC	CSVETTGRGHGGYGYTF
NA	TRBV28	NA	TRBJ1-1	TGTGCCAGCAGCGGTTATGGTTTGGGGGCATACACTGAAGCTTTCTTT	CASSGYGLGAYTEAFF
NA	TRBV6-2/TRBV6-3	few	TRBJ2-5	TGTGCCAGCAGTTACTCGATTAGCCAGGTACAAGAGACCCAGTACTTC	CASSYSISQVQETQYF
NA	TRBV7-6	NA	TRBJ2-7	TGTGCCAGCAGCTTACAGGGAACAGGGACTCACGAGCAGTACTTC	CASSLQGTGTHEQYF
NA	TRBV5-1	NA	TRBJ2-3	TGCGCCAGCAGCTTGAGGGTGGGGCCGGGAGAAGATACGCAGTATTTT	CASSLRVGPGEDTQYF
NA	TRBV11-1	few	TRBJ2-7	TGTGCCAGCACCCAAAGCTCCTACGAGCAGTACTTC	CASTQSSYEQYF
TRBD2	TRBV7-2	NA	TRBJ2-3	TGTGCCAGCAGCTTAGTAGGGGTAGGAGCGGGGAGTGTCACAGATACGCAGTATTTT	CASSLVGVGAGSVTDTQYF
NA	TRBV6-5	few	TRBJ1-1	TGTGCCAGCAGTTACGCCAGGGAAACTGAAGCTTTCTTT	CASSYARETEAFF
NA	TRBV6-4	NA	TRBJ2-3	TGTACCAGCAGCATAAGTGTTGCAGATACGCAGTATTTT	CTSSISVADTQYF
NA	TRBV30	few	TRBJ1-4	TGTGCCTGGAGATTAGCGACCCTGGGGAATGAAAAACTGTTTTTT	CAWRLATLGNEKLFF
NA	TRBV11-1	NA	TRBJ1-2	TGTGCCAGCAGGAAAGGGGGGAATGGCTACACCTTC	CASRKGGNGYTF
NA	TRBV5-4	NA	TRBJ2-5	TGTGCCAGCTACCCAAGGGGGGCAGGGGAGACCCAGTACTTC	CASYPRGAGETQYF
TRBD2	TRBV7-6	many	TRBJ2-3	TGTGCCAGCAGCTTGACTAGCGGGGGGACCACAGATACGCAGTATTTT	CASSLTSGGTTDTQYF
TRBD1	TRBV5-1	NA	TRBJ1-1	TGCGCCAGCAGCTTGAAACAGGGGTGGGCCACTGAAGCTTTCTTT	CASSLKQGWATEAFF
NA	TRBV29-1	NA	TRBJ1-2	TGCAGCGTTGAAGCAACAGGGAGGAACTATGGCTACACCTTC	CSVEATGRNYGYTF
NA	TRBV5-6	NA	TRBJ1-5	TGTGCCAGCACCCTTGCCGGCGGGAAAAGCAATCAGCCCCAGCATTTT	CASTLAGGKSNQPQHF
TRBD1	TRBV18	once	TRBJ1-2	TGTGCCAGCTCACCTAGCACAGGGGTTTATGGCTACACCTTC	CASSPSTGVYGYTF
TRBD2	TRBV6-2/TRBV6-3	few	TRBJ2-7	TGTGCCAGCAGTTACCACGGGAGGGGGTTTTACGAGCAGTACTTC	CASSYHGRGFYEQYF